This entry describes one TCR beta chain. Clones were read by immunoSEQ multiplex PCR, and TCRdb kept only the in-frame ones, dropping some. Of some 1.4 million clones listed, 96% are singletons. The sample belongs to a study of shared clonotypes between healthy human individuals. CDR1 and CDR2 (germline): SGDLS, YYNGEE. The CDR3 spans 14 residues. V lost 4 bases, J lost 5 bases, and 5 bases stayed unmatched. This TCR was recovered from a man younger than 45 in good health. Sequences were obtained from naive CD4+ T cells sorted from blood. Subset noted: CD45RA+ positively selected. This chain uses TRBV9 with TRBJ1-4; 7 nucleotides match TRBD1. This CDR3 reads CASSTGAQNEKLFF. The CDR3 DNA follows: TGTGCCAGCAGCACAGGGGCTCAGAATGAAAAACTGTTTTTT.